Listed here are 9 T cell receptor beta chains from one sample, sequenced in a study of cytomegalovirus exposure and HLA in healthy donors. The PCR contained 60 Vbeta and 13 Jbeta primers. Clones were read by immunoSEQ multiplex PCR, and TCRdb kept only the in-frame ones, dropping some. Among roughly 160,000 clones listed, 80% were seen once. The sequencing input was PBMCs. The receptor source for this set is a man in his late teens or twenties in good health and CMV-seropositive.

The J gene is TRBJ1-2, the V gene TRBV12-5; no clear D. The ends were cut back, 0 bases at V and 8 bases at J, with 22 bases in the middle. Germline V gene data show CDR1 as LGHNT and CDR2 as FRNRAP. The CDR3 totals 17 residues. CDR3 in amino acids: CASGLVNGPKPSRGYTF. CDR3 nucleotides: TGTGCTAGTGGTTTGGTAAACGGCCCCAAGCCCTCTAGGGGCTACACCTTC.

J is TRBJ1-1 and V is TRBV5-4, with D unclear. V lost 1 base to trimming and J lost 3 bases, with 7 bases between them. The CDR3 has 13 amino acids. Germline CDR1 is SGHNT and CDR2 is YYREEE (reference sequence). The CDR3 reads CASSLNGDTEAFF. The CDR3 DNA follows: TGTGCCAGCAGCTTGAACGGGGACACTGAAGCTTTCTTT.

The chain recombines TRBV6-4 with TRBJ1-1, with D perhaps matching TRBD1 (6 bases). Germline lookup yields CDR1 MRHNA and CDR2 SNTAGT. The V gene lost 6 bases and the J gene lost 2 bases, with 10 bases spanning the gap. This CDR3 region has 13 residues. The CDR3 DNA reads TGTGCCAGCAGGGAGGACAGCAACACTGAAGCTTTCTTT. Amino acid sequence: CASREDSNTEAFF.

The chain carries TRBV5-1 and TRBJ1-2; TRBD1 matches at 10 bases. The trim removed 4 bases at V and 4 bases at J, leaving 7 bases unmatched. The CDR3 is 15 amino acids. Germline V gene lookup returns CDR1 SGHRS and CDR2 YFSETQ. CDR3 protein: CASSPGDRGIYGYTF. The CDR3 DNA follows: TGCGCCAGCAGCCCGGGGGACAGGGGTATCTATGGCTACACCTTC.

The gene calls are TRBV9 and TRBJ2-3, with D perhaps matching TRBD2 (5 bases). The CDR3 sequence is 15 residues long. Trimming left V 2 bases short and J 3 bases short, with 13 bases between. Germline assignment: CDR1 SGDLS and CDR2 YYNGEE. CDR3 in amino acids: CASSVSLALTDTQYF. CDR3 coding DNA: TGTGCCAGCAGCGTTAGCCTAGCCTTAACAGATACGCAGTATTTT.

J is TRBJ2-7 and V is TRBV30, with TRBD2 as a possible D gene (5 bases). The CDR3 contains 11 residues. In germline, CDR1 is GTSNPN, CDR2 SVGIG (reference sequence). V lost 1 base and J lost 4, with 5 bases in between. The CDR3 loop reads CAWSGGYEQYF. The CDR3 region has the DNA TGTGCCTGGAGTGGCGGGTACGAGCAGTACTTC. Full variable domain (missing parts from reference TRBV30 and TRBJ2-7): SQTIHQWPATLVQPVGSPLSLECTVEGTSNPNLYWYRQAAGRGLQLLFYSVGIGQISSEVPQNLSASRPQDRQFILSSKKLLLSDSGFYLCAWSGGYEQYFGPGTRLTVT.

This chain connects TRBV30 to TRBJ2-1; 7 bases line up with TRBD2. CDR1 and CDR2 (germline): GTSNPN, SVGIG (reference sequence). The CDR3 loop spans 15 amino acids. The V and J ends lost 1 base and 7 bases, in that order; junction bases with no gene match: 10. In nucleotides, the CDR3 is TGTGCCTGGAGTGCGATGGGGAGGGCGGCAAATGAGCAGTTCTTC. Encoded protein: CAWSAMGRAANEQFF. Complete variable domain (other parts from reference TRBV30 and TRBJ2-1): SQTIHQWPATLVQPVGSPLSLECTVEGTSNPNLYWYRQAAGRGLQLLFYSVGIGQISSEVPQNLSASRPQDRQFILSSKKLLLSDSGFYLCAWSAMGRAANEQFFGPGTRLTVL.

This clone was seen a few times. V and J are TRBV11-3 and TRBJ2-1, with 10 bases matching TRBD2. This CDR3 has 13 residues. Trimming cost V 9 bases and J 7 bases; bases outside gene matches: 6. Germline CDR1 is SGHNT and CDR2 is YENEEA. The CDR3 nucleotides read TGTGCCAGAGCGGGGGGGGTTAAGAATGAGCAGTTCTTC. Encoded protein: CARAGGVKNEQFF.

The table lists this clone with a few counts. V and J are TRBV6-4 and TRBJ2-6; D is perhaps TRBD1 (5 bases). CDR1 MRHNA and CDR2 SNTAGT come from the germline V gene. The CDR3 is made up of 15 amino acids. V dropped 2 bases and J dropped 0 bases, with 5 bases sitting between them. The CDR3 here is CASSDRGSGANVLTF. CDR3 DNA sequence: TGTGCCAGCAGTGACAGGGGCTCTGGGGCCAACGTCCTGACTTTC.